Included here is one T cell receptor beta chain sequence, with context. Sequencing used immunoSEQ multiplex PCR; TCRdb keeps in-frame clones, though not all of them. The sample yields 75,000 to 100,000 clones, about 83% seen once. The sample comes from a study of blood T cell repertoires in COVID-19. About the study: The United States, Italy and Spain provided the acute and convalescent COVID-19 samples.

This CDR3 region has 15 residues. Per the germline V gene, CDR1 is SGHRS and CDR2 is YFSETQ. V lost 5 bases to trimming and J lost 6 bases; unmatched junction nucleotides: 11. The rearrangement joins TRBV5-1 to TRBJ1-5; 7 bases map to TRBD1. Sequencing was done on a sample of peripheral blood. The sequence came from a woman of 80 years or more with acute or convalescent COVID-19. The CDR3 coding sequence is TGCGCCAGCAGTCTCCAGGGGGTAGGCGGTCAGCCCCAGCATTTT. Its protein product is CASSLQGVGGQPQHF.